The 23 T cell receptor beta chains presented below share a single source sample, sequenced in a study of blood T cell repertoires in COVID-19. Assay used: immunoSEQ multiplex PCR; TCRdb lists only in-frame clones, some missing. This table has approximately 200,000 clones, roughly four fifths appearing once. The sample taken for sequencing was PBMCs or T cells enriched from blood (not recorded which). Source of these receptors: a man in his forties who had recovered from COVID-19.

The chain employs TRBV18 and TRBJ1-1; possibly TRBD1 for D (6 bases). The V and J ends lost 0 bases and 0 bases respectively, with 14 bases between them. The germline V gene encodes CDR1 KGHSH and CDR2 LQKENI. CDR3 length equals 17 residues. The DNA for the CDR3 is TGTGCCAGCTCACCACCGGGCAGGGGAGTGATGAACACTGAAGCTTTCTTT. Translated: CASSPPGRGVMNTEAFF.

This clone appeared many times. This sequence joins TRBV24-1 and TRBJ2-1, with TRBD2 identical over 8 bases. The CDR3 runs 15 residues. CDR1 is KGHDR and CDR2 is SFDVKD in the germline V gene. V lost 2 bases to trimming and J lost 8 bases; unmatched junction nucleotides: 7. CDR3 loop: CATSDSPGGAHEQFF. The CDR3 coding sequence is TGTGCCACCAGTGATTCCCCGGGAGGGGCTCATGAGCAGTTCTTC.

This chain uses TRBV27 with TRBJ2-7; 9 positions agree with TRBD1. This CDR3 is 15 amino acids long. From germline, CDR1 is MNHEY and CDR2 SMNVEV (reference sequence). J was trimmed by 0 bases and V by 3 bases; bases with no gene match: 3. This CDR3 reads CASSLTGGFSYEQYF. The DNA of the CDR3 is TGTGCCAGCAGTTTGACAGGGGGTTTCTCCTACGAGCAGTACTTC.

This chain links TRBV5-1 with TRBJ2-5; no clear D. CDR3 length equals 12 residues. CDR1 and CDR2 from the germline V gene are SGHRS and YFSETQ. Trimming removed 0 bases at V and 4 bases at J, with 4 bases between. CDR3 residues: CASSLALETQYF. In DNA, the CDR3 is TGCGCCAGCAGCTTGGCCTTAGAGACCCAGTACTTC.

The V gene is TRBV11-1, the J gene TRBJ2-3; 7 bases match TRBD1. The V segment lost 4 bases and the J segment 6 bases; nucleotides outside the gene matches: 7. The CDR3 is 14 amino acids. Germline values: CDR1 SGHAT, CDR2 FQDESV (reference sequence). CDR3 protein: CASSSGSRGDTQYF. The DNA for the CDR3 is TGTGCCAGCAGCTCCGGGTCCAGGGGGGATACGCAGTATTTT.

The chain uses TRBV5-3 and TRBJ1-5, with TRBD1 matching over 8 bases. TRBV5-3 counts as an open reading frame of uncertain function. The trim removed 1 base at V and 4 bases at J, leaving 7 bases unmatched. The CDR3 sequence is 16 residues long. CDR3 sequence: CARSLPRGPRNQPQHF. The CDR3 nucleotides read TGTGCCAGAAGCTTGCCCAGGGGGCCTAGAAATCAGCCCCAGCATTTT.

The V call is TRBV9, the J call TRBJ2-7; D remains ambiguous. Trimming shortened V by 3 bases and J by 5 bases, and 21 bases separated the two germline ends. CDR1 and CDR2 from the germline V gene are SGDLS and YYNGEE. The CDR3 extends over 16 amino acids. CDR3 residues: CASSASLGVLGNEQYF. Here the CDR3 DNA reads TGTGCCAGCAGCGCCTCGTTGGGCGTCCTTGGAAACGAGCAGTACTTC.

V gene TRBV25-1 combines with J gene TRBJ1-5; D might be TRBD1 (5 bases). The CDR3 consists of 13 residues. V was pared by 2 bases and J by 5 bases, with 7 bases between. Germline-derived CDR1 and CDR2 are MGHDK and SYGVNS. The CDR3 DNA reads TGTGCCAGCAGTGAACAGGGTGATCAGCCCCAGCATTTT. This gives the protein CASSEQGDQPQHF.

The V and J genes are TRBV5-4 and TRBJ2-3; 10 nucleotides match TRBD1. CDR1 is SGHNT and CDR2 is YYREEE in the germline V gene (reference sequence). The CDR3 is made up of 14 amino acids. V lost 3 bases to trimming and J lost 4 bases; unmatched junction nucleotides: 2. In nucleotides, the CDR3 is TGTGCCAGCAGCTCGACAGGGGGCGCAGATACGCAGTATTTT. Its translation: CASSSTGGADTQYF.

CDR3 nucleotide sequence: TGTGCCTGGAGTGTAGTGCGGGGAAACGAGCAGTACTTC. As protein: CAWSVVRGNEQYF. The rearrangement links TRBV30 to TRBJ2-7; tentative D call: TRBD2 (6 bases). Trimming cost V 0 bases and J 5 bases, with 11 bases left between them. Germline V gene lookup returns CDR1 GTSNPN and CDR2 SVGIG (reference sequence). The CDR3 covers 13 residues.

CDR3 DNA sequence: TGCAGCGCGCACCAATCCGGGACTAGCGGAACCTACGAGCAGTACGTC. It codes for CSAHQSGTSGTYEQYV. The V and J genes are TRBV29-1 and TRBJ2-7, with TRBD2 matching over 11 bases. The CDR3 consists of 16 residues. The germline CDR1 and CDR2 sequences are SQVTM and ANQGSEA. Trimming cost V 7 bases and J 2 bases; bases outside gene matches: 13.

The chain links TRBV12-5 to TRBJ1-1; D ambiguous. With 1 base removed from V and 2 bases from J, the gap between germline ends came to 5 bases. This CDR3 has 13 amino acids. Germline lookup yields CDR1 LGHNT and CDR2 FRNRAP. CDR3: CASGLGRNTEAFF. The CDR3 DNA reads TGTGCTAGTGGTTTGGGCAGAAACACTGAAGCTTTCTTT.

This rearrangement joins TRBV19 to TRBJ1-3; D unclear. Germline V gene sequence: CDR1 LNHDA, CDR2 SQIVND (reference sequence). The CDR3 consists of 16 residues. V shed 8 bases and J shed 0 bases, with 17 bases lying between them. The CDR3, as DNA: TGTGCCAGTGCCTTCGGGGAAGTTTTCTCTGGAAACACCATATATTTT. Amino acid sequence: CASAFGEVFSGNTIYF.

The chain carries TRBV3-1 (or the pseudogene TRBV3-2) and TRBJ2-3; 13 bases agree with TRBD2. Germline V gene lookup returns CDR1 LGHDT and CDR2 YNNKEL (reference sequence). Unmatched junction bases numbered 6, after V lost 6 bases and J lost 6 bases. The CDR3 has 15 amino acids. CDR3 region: CASRQLAGGPDTQYF. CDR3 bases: TGTGCCAGCAGGCAACTAGCGGGAGGGCCGGATACGCAGTATTTT.

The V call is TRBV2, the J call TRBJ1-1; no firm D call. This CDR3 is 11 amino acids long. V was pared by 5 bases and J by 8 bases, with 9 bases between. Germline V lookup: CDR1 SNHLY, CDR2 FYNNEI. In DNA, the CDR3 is TGTGCCAGCAGTCAGTTTACCGAAGCTTTCTTT. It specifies CASSQFTEAFF. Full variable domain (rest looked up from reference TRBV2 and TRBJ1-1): EPEVTQTPSHQVTQMGQEVILRCVPISNHLYFYWYRQILGQKVEFLVSFYNNEISEKSEIFDDQFSVERPDGSNFTLKIRSTKLEDSAMYFCASSQFTEAFFGQGTRLTVV.

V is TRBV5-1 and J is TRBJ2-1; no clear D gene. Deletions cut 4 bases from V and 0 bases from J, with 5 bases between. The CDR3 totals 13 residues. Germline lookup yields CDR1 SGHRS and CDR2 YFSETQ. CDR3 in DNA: TGCGCCAGCAGCCCCTTCTCCTACAATGAGCAGTTCTTC. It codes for CASSPFSYNEQFF.

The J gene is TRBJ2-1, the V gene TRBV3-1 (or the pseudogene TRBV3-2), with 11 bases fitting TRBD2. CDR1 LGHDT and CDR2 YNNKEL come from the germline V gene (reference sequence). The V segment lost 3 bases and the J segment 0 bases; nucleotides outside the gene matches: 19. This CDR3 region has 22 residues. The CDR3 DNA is TGTGCCAGCAGCCAGGGCTACCCGAGGCCGGGACTAGCGGTTAGCTCCTACAATGAGCAGTTCTTC. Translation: CASSQGYPRPGLAVSSYNEQFF.

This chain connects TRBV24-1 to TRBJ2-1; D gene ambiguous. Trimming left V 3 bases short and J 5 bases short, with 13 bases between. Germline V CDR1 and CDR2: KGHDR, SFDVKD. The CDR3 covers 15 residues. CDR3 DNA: TGTGCCACCAGTGATAGGTCCTCGGGTGACAATGAGCAGTTCTTC. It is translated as CATSDRSSGDNEQFF.

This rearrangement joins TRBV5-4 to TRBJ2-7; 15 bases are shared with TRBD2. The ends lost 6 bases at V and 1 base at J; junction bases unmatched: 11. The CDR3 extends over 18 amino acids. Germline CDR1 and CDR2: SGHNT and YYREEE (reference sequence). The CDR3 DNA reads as TGTGCCAGCAACGATAAGGGACTAGCGGGAGGAATATCCTACGAGCAGTACGTC. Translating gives CASNDKGLAGGISYEQYV.

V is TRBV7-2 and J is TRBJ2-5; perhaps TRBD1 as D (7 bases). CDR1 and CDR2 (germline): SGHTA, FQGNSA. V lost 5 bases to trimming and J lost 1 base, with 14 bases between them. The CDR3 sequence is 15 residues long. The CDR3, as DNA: TGTGCCAGCAGCCCGAGGCAGGGGGGCCAAGAGACCCAGTACTTC. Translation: CASSPRQGGQETQYF. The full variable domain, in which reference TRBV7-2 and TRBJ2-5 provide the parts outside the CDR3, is GAGVSQSPSNKVTEKGKDVELRCDPISGHTALYWYRQSLGQGLEFLIYFQGNSAPDKSGLPSDRFSAERTGGSVSTLTIQRTQQEDSAVYLCASSPRQGGQETQYFGPGTRLLVL.

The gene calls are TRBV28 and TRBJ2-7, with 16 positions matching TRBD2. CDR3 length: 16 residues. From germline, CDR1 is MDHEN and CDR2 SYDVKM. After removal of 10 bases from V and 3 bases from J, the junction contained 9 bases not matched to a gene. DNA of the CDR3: TGTGCCACTACCTGGGGACTAGCGGGAGGGTTCTACGAGCAGTACTTC. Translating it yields CATTWGLAGGFYEQYF.

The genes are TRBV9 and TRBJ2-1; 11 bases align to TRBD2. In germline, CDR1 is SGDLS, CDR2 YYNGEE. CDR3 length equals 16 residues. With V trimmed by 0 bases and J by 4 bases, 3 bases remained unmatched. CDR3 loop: CASSVDPSGRYNEQFF. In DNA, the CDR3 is TGTGCCAGCAGCGTAGACCCTAGCGGGAGGTACAATGAGCAGTTCTTC.

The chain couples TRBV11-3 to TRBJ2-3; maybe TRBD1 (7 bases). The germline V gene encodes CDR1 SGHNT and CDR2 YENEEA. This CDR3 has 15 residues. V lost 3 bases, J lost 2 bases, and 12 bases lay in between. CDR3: CASSLEGAYTDTQYF. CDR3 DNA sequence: TGTGCCAGCAGCTTGGAGGGGGCTTACACAGATACGCAGTATTTT.